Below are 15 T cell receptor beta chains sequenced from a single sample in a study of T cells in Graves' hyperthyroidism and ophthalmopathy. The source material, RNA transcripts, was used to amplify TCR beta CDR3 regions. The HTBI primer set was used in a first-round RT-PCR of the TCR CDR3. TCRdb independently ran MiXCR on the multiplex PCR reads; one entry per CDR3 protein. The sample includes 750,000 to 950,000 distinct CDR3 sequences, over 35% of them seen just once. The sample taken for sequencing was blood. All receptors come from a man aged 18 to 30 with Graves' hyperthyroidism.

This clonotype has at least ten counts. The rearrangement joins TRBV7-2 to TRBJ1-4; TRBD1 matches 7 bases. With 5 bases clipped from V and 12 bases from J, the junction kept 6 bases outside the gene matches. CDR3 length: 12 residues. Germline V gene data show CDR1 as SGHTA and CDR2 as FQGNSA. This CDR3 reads CASSIHRGELFF. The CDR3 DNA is TGTGCCAGCAGCATCCACAGGGGAGAACTGTTTTTT.

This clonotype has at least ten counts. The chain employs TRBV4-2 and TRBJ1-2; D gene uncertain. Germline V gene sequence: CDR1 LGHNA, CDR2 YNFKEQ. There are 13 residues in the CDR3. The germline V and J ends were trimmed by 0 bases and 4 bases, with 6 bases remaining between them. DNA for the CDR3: TGTGCCAGCAGCCAAGACCACGTCTATGGCTACACCTTC. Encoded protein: CASSQDHVYGYTF.

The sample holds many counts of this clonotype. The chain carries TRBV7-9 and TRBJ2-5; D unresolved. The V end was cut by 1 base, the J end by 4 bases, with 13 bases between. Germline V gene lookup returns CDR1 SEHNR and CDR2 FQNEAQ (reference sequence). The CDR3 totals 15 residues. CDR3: CASSLGQAERETQYF. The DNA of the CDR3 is TGTGCCAGCAGCTTAGGGCAGGCGGAGAGAGAGACCCAGTACTTC.

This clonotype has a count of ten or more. CDR3 sequence (DNA): TGTGCCAGCAGTCCAACTTACGAGCAGTACTTC. Amino acids: CASSPTYEQYF. V gene TRBV2 combines with J gene TRBJ2-7, with no clear D. Per the germline V gene, CDR1 is SNHLY and CDR2 is FYNNEI. The V end was cut by 5 bases, the J end by 4 bases, with 6 bases between. This CDR3 spans 11 amino acids.

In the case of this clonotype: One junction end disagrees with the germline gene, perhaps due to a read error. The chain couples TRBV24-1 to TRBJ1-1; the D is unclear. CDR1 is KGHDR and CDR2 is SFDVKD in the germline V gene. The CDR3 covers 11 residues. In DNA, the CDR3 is TGTGCCACCAGTGATTCGGGCCCCGAAGTTTTT. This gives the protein CATSDSGPEVF.

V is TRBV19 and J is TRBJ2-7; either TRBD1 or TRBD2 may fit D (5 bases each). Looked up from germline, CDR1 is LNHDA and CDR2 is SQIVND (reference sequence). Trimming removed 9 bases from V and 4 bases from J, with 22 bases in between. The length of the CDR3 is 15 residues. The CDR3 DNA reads TGTGCCAGCTGGTCCGGGACCACTCGAAGGTACGAGCAGTACTTC. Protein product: CASWSGTTRRYEQYF.

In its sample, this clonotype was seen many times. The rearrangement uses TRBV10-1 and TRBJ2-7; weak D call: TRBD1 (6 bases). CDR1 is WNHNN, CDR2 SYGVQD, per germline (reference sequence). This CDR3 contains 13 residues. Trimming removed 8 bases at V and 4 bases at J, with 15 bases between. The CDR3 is CASVTGHLYEQYF. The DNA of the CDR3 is TGCGCCAGCGTAACGGGACACCTTTACGAGCAGTACTTC.

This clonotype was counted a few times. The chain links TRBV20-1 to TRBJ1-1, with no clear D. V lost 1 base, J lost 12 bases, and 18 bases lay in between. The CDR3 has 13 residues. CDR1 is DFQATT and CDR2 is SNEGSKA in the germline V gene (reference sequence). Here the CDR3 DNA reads TGCAGTGCTAGAGTGCGGACCGGCTTTAGTTCTTTCTTT. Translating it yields CSARVRTGFSSFF.

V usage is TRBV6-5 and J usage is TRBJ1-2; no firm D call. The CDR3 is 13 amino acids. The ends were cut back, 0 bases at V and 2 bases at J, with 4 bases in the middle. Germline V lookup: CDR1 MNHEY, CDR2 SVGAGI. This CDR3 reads CASSYSRNYGYTF. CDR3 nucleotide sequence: TGTGCCAGCAGTTACTCGAGGAACTATGGCTACACCTTC.

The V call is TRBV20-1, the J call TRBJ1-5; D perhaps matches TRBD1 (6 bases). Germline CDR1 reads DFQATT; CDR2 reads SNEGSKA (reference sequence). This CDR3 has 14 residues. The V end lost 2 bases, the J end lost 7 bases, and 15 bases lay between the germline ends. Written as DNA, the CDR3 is TGCAGTGCTAGATACCCCGGGGACACCCAGCCCCAGCATTTT. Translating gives CSARYPGDTQPQHF.

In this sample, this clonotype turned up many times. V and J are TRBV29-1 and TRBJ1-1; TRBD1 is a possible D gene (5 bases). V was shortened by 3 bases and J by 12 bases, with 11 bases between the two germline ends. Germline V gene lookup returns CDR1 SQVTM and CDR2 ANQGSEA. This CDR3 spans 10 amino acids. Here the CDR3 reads CSVEQGITFF. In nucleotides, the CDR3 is TGCAGCGTTGAGCAGGGCATTACTTTCTTT.

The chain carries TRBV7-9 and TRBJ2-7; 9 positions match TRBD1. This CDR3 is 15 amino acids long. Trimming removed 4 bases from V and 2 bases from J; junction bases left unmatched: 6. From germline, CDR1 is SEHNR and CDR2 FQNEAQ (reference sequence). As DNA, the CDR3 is TGTGCCAGCAGCTGGGACAGGGAAGCGGCCTACGAGCAGTACTTC. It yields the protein CASSWDREAAYEQYF.

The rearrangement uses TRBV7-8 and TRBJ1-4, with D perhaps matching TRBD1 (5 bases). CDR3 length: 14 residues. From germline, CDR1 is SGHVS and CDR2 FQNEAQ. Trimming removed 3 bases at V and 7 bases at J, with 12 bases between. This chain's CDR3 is CASSFGALGEKLFF. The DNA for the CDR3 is TGTGCCAGCAGCTTCGGGGCTCTAGGTGAAAAACTGTTTTTT.

In DNA form, the CDR3 reads TGCGCCAGCAGCTTGGACTACGAGCAGACTAATGAAAAACTGTTTTTT. Amino acids: CASSLDYEQTNEKLFF. V is TRBV5-1 and J is TRBJ1-4; D remains unclear. Germline lookup yields CDR1 SGHRS and CDR2 YFSETQ. The germline V and J ends were trimmed by 0 bases and 2 bases, with 11 bases remaining between them. The CDR3 covers 16 residues.

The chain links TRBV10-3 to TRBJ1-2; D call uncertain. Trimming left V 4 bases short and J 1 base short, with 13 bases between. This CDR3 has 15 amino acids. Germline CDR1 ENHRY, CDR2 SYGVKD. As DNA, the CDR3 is TGTGCCATCAGTGTGGACGGTGGCGGTAACTATGGCTACACCTTC. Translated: CAISVDGGGNYGYTF.